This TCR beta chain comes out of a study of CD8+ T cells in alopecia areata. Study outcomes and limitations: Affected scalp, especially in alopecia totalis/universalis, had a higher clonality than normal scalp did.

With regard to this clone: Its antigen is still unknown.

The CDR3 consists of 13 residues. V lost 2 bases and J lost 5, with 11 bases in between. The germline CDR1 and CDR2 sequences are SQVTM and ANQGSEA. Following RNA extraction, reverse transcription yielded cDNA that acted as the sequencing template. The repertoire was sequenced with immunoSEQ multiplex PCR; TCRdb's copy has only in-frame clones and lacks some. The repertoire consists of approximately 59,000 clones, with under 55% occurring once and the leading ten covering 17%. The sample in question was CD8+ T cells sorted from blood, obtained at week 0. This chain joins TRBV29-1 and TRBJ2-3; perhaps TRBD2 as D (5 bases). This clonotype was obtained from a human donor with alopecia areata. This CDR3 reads CSVETGYRDTQYF. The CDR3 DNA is TGCAGCGTTGAAACGGGGTACAGAGATACGCAGTATTTT.